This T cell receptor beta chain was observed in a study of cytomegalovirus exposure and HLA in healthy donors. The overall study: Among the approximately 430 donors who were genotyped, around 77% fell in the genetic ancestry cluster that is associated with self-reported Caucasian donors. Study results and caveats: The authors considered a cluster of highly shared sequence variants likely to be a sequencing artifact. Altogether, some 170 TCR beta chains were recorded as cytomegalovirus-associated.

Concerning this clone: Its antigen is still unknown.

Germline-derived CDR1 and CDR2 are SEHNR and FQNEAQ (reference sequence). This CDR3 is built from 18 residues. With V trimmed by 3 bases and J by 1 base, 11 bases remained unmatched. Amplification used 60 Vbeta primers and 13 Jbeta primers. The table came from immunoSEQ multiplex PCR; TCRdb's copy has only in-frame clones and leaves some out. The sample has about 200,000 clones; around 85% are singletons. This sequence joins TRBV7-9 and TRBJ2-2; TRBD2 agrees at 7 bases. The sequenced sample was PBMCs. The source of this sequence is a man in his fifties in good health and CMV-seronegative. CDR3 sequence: CASSFVGRDYLNTGELFF. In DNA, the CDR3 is TGTGCCAGCAGCTTCGTGGGAAGGGACTACCTGAACACCGGGGAGCTGTTTTTT.